This T cell receptor (beta chain) was documented in a study of vaccination and CD4 T cells after COVID-19. Study overall: Nasal swab PCR showed SARS-CoV-2 in convalescent patients, fewer than 10 with mild and one with severe disease. Cells were stimulated with overlapping spike peptide pools from SARS-CoV-2, HCoV-NL63, HCoV-OC43 and HCoV-229E.

The study sequenced cultured CD4+ T cell DNA using the Oncomine TCR Beta short-read assay. Researchers extracted genomic DNA from CD4+ T cells that had been cultured. In TCRdb, the PCR reads were re-called with MiXCR into one record per CDR3 protein. The sample records under 25,000 distinct CDR3 sequences, 45% to 50% being singletons. In the case of this clonotype: What it binds is not known.

Sample treatment: roughly 11-day PBMC culture with coronavirus spike peptide pools or control peptides (ViraFEST assay). The V gene's germline CDR1 is GTSNPN and CDR2 SVGIG (reference sequence). J was trimmed by 2 bases and V by 4 bases; bases with no gene match: 5. The CDR3 is 15 residues long. The clonotype was recovered from a human donor who had recovered from COVID-19. The sequencing sample was made of CD4+ T cells from blood, cultured in vitro. The chain joins TRBV30 to TRBJ2-3; 11 bases agree with TRBD2. The chain's CDR3 is CAWTGTSGFTDTQYF. The CDR3 DNA reads TGTGCCTGGACCGGGACTAGCGGCTTCACAGATACGCAGTATTTT.